This T cell receptor beta chain was profiled in a study of blood T cells in healthy people across ages. Together with a sample-barcoded 5' primer, a J-beta primer mix was included in a second PCR lasting roughly 6 to 12 cycles. TCRdb redid the calling of the 5' RACE reads with MiXCR, one entry per CDR3 protein. Of some 640,000 distinct CDR3 sequences in the sample, approximately 49% were seen once. CDR1 is SGDLS, CDR2 YYNGEE, per germline. J was trimmed by 6 bases and V by 4 bases; bases with no gene match: 7. There are 14 residues in the CDR3. Of note for this clonotype: Antigen: not known.

Drawn from each donor were ten milliliters of peripheral blood. Study conclusions and caveats: Unknown CMV status may confound age-related changes in expanded clones. The study found more naive CD4+ cells and higher diversity in long-lived than aged donors. TCR beta diversity, measured per million T cells, fell in a roughly linear way with age.

The rearrangement uses TRBV9 and TRBJ2-3; 8 bases align to TRBD2. The sequence was obtained from a woman aged 60-70 years in good health. The sequenced sample was blood. CDR3 sequence (DNA): TGTGCCAGCAGCATAGCGGGGTCTGTCGATACGCAGTATTTT. Translated, it gives CASSIAGSVDTQYF.